What follows describes a single T cell receptor (beta chain). Its specificity is not known. A sample-barcoded 5' primer and a J-beta primer mix were used in a second PCR of roughly 7 to 11 cycles. Every cDNA was tagged by a template-switch adaptor with 12 random nucleotides. TCRdb recomputed calls from the 5' RACE reads with MiXCR, one row per CDR3 protein. The table records more than 900,000 distinct CDR3 sequences, approximately 25% of them present only once. The CDR3 totals 15 residues. The V end lost 10 bases, the J end lost 1 base, and 19 bases lay between the germline ends. CDR1 is SGHTA, CDR2 FQGTGA, per germline. This sample is part of a study of blood T cells in healthy people across ages. General study points: The fall in TCR beta diversity per million T cells was roughly linear with age.

The data also belong to a second study, concerning T cells of mothers and their children. This second study says: The study found slightly higher but non-significant overlap in related versus unrelated mother-child pairs.

The TCR originated in a girl aged 2 to 10 in good health. The specimen was blood. The chain joins TRBV7-3 to TRBJ2-5, with a weak D call TRBD1 (9 bases). CDR3 coding DNA: TGTGCCACTCGGCGGGGGGACAGGGTCCAAGAGACCCAGTACTTC. This encodes CATRRGDRVQETQYF.